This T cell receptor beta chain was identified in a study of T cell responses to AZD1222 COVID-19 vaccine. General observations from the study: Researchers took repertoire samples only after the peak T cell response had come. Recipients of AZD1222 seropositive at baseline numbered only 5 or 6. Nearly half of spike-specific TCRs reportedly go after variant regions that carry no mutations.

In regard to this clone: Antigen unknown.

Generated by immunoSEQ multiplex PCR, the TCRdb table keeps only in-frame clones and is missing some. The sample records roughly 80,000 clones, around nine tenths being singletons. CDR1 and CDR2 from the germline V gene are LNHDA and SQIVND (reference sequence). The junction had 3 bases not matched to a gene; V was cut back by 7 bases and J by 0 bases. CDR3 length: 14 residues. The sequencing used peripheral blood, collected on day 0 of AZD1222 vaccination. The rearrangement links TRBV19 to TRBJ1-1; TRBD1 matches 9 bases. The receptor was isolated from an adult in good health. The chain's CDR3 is CASTDRGMNTEAFF. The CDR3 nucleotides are TGTGCCAGTACCGACAGGGGGATGAACACTGAAGCTTTCTTT.